Described below is a single TCR beta chain sequence and its context. This record comes from a study of CD8+CD57+ T cells in acquired aplastic anemia. Overall study context: Recorded DNA amounts for sorted CD4+ and CD8+ cells had an average of around 3.4 ug.

Genomic DNA constituted the template upon which TCR beta VDJ and CDR3 profiling was performed. TCRdb redid the calling of the reads with MiXCR, one entry per CDR3 protein. The sample includes about 160,000 distinct CDR3 sequences, 35% to 55% of them seen just once. V was trimmed by 8 bases and J by 0 bases, leaving 14 bases between them. The germline V gene encodes CDR1 MDHEN and CDR2 SYDVKM. The CDR3 loop spans 15 amino acids. The chain recombines TRBV28 with TRBJ1-3; D is perhaps TRBD1 (5 bases). This receptor was identified in a human donor in good health. Sequencing was carried out using sorted CD4+, CD8+, or CD8+CD57+ T cells (not recorded which) from PBMCs. CDR3 sequence (DNA): TGTGCCAGCTGTAGCGGGGCTGCCTCTGGAAACACCATATATTTT. Translation: CASCSGAASGNTIYF.